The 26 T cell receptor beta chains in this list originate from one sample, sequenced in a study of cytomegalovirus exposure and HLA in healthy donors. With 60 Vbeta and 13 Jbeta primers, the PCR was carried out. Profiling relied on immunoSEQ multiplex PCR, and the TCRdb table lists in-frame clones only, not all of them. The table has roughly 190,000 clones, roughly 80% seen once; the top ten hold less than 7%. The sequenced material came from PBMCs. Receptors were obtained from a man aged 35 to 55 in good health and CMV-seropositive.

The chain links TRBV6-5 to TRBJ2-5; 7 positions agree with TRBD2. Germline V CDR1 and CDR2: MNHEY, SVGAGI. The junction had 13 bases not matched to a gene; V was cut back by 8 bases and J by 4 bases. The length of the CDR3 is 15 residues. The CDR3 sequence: CASASYSGGGETQYF. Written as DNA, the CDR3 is TGTGCCAGCGCTTCCTACTCGGGGGGTGGAGAGACCCAGTACTTC.

As DNA, the CDR3 is TGTGCCACCTCGAGGGGGGGTTCAACTAATGAAAAACTGTTTTTT. As protein: CATSRGGSTNEKLFF. V usage is TRBV15 and J usage is TRBJ1-4; D might be TRBD1 (6 bases). Trimming removed 8 bases at V and 0 bases at J, with 13 bases between. The CDR3 is 15 amino acids. Germline CDR1 and CDR2: LNHNV and YYDKDF (reference sequence).

The CDR3 nucleotides are TGTGCCAGTAGTATAGGGGCAGAGACAGATACGCAGTATTTT. Its translation: CASSIGAETDTQYF. The rearrangement links TRBV19 to TRBJ2-3; D gene unclear. V gave up 1 base and J gave up 3 bases, with 8 bases separating them. From germline, CDR1 is LNHDA and CDR2 SQIVND (reference sequence). The length of the CDR3 is 14 residues.

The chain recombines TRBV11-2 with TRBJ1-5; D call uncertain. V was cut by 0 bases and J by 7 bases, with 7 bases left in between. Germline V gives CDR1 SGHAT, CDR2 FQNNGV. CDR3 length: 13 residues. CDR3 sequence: CASSLDGVQPQHF. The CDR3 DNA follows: TGTGCCAGCAGCTTAGACGGGGTACAGCCCCAGCATTTT.

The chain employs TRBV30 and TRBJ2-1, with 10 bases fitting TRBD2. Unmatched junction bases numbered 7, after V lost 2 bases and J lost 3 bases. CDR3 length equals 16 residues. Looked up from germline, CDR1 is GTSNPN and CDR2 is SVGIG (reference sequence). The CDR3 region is CAWSRPSGGRYNEQFF. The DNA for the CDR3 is TGTGCCTGGAGTCGACCTAGCGGGGGTCGCTACAATGAGCAGTTCTTC.

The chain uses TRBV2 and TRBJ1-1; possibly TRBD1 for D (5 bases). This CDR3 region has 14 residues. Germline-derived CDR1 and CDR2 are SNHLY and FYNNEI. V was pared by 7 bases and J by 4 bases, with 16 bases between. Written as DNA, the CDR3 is TGTGCCAGCACCCCGGGACTGGTTGGCACTGAAGCTTTCTTT. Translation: CASTPGLVGTEAFF.

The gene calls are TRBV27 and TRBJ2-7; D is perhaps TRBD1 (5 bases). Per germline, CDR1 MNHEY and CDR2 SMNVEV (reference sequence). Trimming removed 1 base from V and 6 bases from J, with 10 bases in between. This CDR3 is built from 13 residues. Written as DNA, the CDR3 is TGTGCCAGCAGTTTATTTCCCAGGGTCGAGCAGTACTTC. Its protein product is CASSLFPRVEQYF.

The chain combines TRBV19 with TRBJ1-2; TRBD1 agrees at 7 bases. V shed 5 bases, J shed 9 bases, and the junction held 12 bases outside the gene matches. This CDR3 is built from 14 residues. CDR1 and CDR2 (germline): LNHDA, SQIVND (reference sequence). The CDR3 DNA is TGTGCCAGTAGTGTACAACAGGGGAGTAGGCGCTACACCTTC. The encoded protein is CASSVQQGSRRYTF.

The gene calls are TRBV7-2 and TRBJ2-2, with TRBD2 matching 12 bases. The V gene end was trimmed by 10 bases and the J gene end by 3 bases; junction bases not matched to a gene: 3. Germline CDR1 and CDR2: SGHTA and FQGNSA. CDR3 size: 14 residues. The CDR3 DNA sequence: TGTGCCACTCGACTAGCGGGGGACACCGGGGAGCTGTTTTTT. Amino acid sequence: CATRLAGDTGELFF.

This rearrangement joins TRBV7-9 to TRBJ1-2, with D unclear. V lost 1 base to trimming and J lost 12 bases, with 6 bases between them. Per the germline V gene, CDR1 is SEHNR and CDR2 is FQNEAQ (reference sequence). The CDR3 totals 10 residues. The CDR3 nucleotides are TGTGCCAGCAGCTTAGATCTCGACACCTTC. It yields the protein CASSLDLDTF. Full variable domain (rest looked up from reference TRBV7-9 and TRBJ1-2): DTGVSQNPRHKITKRGQNVTFRCDPISEHNRLYWYRQTLGQGPEFLTYFQNEAQLEKSRLLSDRFSAERPKGSFSTLEIQRTEQGDSAMYLCASSLDLDTFGSGTRLTVV.

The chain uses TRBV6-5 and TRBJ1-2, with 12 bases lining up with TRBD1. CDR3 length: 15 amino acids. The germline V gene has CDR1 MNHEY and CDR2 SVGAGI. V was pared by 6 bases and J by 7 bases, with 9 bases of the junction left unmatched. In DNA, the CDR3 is TGTGCCAGCAGGGGATCCGGGACAGGGGGCGCTGGCTACACCTTC. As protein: CASRGSGTGGAGYTF.

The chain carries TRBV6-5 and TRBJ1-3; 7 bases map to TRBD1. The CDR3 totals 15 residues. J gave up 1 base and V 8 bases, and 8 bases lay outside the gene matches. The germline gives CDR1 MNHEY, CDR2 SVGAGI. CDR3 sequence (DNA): TGTGCCAGCGGACAGGACCTGAGGTCTGGAAACACCATATATTTT. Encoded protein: CASGQDLRSGNTIYF.

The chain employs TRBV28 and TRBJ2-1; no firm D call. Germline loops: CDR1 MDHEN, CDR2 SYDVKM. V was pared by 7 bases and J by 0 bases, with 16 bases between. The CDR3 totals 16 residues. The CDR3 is CASTPKEFSSYNEQFF. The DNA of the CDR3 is TGTGCCAGCACCCCAAAGGAGTTCAGCTCCTACAATGAGCAGTTCTTC.

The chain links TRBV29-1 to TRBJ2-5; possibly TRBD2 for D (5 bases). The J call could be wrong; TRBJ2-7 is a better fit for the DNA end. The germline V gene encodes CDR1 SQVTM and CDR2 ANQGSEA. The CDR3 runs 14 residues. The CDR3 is CSVKSTFGSYEQYF. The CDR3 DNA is TGCAGCGTAAAGAGTACATTTGGGAGCTACGAGCAGTACTTC.

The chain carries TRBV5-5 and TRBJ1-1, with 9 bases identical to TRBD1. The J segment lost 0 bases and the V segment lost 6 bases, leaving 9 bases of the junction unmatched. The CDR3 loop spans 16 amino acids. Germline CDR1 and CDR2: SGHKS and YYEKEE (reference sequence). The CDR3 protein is CASIVVGQGLNTEAFF. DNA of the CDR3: TGTGCCAGCATAGTCGTGGGACAGGGTTTGAACACTGAAGCTTTCTTT.

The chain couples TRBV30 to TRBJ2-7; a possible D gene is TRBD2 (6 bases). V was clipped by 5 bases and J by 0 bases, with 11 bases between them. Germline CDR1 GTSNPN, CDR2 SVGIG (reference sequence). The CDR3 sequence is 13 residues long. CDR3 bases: TGTGCCTGGGACCCGGGGGTCTCCTACGAGCAGTACTTC. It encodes CAWDPGVSYEQYF.

The CDR3 coding sequence is TGTGCCAGCAGCGGGGGAAACCGGGACAGGGGGCGCCTAGAAGCTTTCTTT. It is translated as CASSGGNRDRGRLEAFF. The chain recombines TRBV9 with TRBJ1-1; 12 nucleotides align to TRBD1. V trimming: 3 bases; J trimming: 8 bases; junction bases outside the gene matches: 14. Per the germline V gene, CDR1 is SGDLS and CDR2 is YYNGEE. CDR3 length: 17 amino acids.

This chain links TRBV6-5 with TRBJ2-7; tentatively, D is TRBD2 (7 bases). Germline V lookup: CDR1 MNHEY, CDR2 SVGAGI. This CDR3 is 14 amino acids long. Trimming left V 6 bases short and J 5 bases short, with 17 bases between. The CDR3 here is CASREGGGGDEQYF. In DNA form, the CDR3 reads TGTGCCAGCAGAGAGGGGGGCGGGGGCGACGAGCAGTACTTC.

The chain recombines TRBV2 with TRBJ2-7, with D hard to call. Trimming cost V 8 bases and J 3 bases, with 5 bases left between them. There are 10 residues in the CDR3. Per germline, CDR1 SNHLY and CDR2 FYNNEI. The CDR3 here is CASGNYEQYF. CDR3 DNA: TGTGCCAGCGGCAACTACGAGCAGTACTTC. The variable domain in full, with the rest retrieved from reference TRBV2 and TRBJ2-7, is EPEVTQTPSHQVTQMGQEVILRCVPISNHLYFYWYRQILGQKVEFLVSFYNNEISEKSEIFDDQFSVERPDGSNFTLKIRSTKLEDSAMYFCASGNYEQYFGPGTRLTVT.

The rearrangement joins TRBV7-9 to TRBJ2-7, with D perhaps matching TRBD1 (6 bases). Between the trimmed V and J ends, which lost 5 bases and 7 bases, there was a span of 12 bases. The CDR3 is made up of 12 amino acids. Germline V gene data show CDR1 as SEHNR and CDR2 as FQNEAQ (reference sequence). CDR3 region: CASSPGTLEQYF. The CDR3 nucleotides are TGTGCCAGCAGCCCTGGGACACTAGAGCAGTACTTC. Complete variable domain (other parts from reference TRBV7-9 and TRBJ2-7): DTGVSQNPRHKITKRGQNVTFRCDPISEHNRLYWYRQTLGQGPEFLTYFQNEAQLEKSRLLSDRFSAERPKGSFSTLEIQRTEQGDSAMYLCASSPGTLEQYFGPGTRLTVT.

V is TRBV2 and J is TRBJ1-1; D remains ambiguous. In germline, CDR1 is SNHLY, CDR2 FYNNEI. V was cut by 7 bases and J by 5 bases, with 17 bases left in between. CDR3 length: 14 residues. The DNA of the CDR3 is TGTGCCAGCAATTCCGAGGGCGTTTTTACTGAAGCTTTCTTT. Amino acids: CASNSEGVFTEAFF.

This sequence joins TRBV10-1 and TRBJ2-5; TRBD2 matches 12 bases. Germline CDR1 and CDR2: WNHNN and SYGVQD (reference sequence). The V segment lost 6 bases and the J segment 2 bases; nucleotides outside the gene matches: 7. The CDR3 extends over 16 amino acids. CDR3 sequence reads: CASSARLAGEQETQYF. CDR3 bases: TGCGCCAGCAGCGCTAGACTAGCGGGGGAGCAAGAGACCCAGTACTTC.

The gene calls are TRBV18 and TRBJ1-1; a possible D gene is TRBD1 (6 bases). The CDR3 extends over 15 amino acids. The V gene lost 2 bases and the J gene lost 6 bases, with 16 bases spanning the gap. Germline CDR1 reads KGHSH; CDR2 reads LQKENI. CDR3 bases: TGTGCCAGCTCACCAGAGGGACGGACAGACGCTGAAGCTTTCTTT. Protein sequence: CASSPEGRTDAEAFF.

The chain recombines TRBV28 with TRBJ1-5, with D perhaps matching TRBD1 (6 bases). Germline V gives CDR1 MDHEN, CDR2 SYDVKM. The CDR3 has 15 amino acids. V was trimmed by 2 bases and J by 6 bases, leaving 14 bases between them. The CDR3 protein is CASSLRFGGGQPQHF. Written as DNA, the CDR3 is TGTGCCAGCAGTTTACGTTTTGGGGGCGGTCAGCCCCAGCATTTT.

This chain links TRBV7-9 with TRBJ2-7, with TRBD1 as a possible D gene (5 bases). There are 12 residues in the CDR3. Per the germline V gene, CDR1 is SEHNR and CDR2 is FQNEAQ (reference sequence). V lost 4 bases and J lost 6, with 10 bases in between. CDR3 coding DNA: TGTGCCAGCAGCTCGCAAGGGGTCGAGCAGTACTTC. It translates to CASSSQGVEQYF.

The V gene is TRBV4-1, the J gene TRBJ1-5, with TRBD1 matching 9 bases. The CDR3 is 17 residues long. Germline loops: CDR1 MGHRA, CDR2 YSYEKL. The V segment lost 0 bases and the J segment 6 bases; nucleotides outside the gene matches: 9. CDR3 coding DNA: TGCGCCAGCAGCCAAGATCTGGGGACAGGGAGGAGTCAGCCCCAGCATTTT. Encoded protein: CASSQDLGTGRSQPQHF.